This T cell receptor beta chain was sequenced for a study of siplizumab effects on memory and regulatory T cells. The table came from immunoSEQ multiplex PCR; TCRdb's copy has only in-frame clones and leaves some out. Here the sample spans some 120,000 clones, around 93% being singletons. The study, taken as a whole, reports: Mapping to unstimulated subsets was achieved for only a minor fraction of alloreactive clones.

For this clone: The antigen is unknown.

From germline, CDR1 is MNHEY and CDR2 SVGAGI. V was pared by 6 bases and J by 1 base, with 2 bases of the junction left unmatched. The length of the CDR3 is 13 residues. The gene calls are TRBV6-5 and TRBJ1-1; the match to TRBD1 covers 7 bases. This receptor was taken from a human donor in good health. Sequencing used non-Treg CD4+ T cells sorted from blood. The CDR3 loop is CASRDRANTEAFF. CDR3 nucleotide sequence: TGTGCCAGCAGAGACAGGGCGAACACTGAAGCTTTCTTT.